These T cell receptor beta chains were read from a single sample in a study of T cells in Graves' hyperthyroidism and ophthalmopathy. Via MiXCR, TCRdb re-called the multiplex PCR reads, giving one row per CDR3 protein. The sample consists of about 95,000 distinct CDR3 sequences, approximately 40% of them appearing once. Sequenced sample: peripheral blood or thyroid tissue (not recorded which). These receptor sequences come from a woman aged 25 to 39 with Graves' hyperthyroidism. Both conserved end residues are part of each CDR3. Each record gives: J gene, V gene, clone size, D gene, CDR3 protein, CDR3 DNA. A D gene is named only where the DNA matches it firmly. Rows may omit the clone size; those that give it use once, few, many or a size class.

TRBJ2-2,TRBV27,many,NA,CASKPGPGTGELFF,TGTGCCAGCAAGCCGGGGCCGGGTACCGGGGAGCTGTTTTTT
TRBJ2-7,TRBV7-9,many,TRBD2,CASSRLAGSYEQYF,TGTGCCAGCAGCCGACTAGCGGGCTCATACGAGCAGTACTTC
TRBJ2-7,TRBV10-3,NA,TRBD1,CAIRPEMGQTYEQYF,TGTGCCATCAGACCTGAGATGGGACAGACCTACGAGCAGTACTTC
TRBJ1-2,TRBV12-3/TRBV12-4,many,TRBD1,CASNPQGVGAGYGYTF,TGTGCCAGCAACCCTCAGGGGGTAGGGGCCGGCTATGGCTACACCTTC
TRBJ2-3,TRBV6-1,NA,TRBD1,CASRPGTGRWVQYF,TGTGCCAGCAGGCCCGGGACAGGGCGGTGGGTGCAGTATTTT
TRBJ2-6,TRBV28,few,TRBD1,CASSLTGARGGANVLTF,TGTGCCAGCAGTTTGACAGGGGCCCGAGGTGGGGCCAACGTCCTGACTTTC
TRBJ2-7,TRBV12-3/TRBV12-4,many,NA,CASSLGGTYEQYF,TGTGCCAGCAGTTTGGGGGGAACCTACGAGCAGTACTTC
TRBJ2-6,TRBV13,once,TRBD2,CASSVGGTSSGANVLTF,TGTGCCAGCAGTGTCGGGGGGACCAGCTCTGGGGCCAACGTCCTGACTTTC
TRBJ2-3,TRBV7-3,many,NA,CASSPMEASTDTQYF,TGTGCCAGCAGCCCGATGGAGGCTTCCACAGATACGCAGTATTTT
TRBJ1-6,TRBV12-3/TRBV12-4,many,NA,CASSFGGNSPLHF,TGTGCCAGCAGTTTTGGGGGTAATTCACCCCTCCACTTT
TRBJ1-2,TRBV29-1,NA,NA,CSVPDEGYGYTF,TGCAGCGTCCCAGACGAGGGCTATGGCTACACCTTC
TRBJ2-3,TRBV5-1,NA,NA,CASSLEGPHAADTQYF,TGCGCCAGCAGCTTGGAAGGACCCCACGCCGCAGATACGCAGTATTTT
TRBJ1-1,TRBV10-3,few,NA,CATSLGLSPSRTMNTEAFF,TGTGCCACCTCCTTGGGCCTATCCCCCTCACGCACGATGAACACTGAAGCTTTCTTT
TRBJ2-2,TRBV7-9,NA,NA,CASSRGRNTGELFF,TGTGCCAGCAGCAGAGGCAGGAACACTGGGGAGCTGTTTTTT
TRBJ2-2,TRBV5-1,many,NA,CASSLWRQTTGELFF,TGCGCCAGCAGCCTTTGGAGACAAACCACCGGGGAGCTGTTTTTT